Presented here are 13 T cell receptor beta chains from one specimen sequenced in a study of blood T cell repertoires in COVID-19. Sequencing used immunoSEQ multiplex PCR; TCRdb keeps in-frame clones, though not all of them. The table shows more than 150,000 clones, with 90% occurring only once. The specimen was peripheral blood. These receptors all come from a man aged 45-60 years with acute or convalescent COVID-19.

In DNA form, the CDR3 reads TGTGCCAGCAGCCCCGGGACAGGGGGGAACAATGAGCAGTTCTTC. Its translation is CASSPGTGGNNEQFF. The J gene is TRBJ2-1, the V gene TRBV11-2, with 11 positions matching TRBD1. Trimming removed 5 bases from V and 5 bases from J; junction bases left unmatched: 5. The CDR3 is 15 residues long. CDR1 and CDR2 (germline): SGHAT, FQNNGV.

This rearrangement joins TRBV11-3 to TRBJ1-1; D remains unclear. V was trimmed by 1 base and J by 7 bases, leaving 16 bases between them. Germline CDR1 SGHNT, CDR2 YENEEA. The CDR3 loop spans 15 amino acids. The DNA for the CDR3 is TGTGCCAGCAGCTTAGGTGGAGGGTCCGGCAATGAAGCTTTCTTT. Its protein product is CASSLGGGSGNEAFF.

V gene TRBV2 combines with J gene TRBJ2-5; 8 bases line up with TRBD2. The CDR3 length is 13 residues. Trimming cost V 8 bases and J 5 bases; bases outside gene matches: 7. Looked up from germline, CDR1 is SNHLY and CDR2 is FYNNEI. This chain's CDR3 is CASAGTREETQYF. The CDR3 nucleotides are TGTGCCAGCGCCGGGACTAGGGAGGAGACCCAGTACTTC.

This CDR3 is CASSAVEGGNSPLHF. DNA of the CDR3: TGTGCCAGCAGCGCTGTAGAAGGGGGTAATTCACCCCTCCACTTT. The chain recombines TRBV9 with TRBJ1-6; perhaps TRBD1 as D (6 bases). The CDR3 is 15 amino acids. Trimming cost V 3 bases and J 6 bases, with 13 bases left between them. CDR1 and CDR2 (germline): SGDLS, YYNGEE.

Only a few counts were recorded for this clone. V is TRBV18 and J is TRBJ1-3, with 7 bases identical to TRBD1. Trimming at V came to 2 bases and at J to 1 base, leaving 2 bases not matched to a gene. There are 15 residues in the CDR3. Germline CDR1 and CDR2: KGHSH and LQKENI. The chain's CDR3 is CASSPRTGSGNTIYF. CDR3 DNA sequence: TGTGCCAGCTCACCAAGGACAGGTTCTGGAAACACCATATATTTT.

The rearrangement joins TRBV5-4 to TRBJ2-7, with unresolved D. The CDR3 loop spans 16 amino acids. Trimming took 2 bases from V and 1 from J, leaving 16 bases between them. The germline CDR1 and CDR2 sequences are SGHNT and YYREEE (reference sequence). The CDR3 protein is CASSFNRVDSSYEQYF. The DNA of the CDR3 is TGTGCCAGCAGCTTCAACCGGGTTGATAGTTCCTACGAGCAGTACTTC.

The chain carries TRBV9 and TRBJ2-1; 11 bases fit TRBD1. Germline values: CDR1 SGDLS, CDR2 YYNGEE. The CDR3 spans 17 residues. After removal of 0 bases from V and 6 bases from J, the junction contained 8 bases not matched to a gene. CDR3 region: CASSVAPGTGGGNEQFF. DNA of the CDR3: TGTGCCAGCAGCGTAGCCCCGGGGACAGGGGGTGGCAATGAGCAGTTCTTC.

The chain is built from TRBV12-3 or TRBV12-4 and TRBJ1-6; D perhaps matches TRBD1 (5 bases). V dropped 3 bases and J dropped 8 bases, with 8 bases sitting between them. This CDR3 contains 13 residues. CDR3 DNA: TGTGCCAGCAGTTTGACAGCAGATTCACCCCTCCACTTT. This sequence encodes CASSLTADSPLHF.

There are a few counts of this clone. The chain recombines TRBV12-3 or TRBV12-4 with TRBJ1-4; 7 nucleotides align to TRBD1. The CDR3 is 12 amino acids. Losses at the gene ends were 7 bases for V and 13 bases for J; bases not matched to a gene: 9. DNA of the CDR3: TGTGCCAGCAACCGACAGGGTGAGGGACTGTTTTTT. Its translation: CASNRQGEGLFF.

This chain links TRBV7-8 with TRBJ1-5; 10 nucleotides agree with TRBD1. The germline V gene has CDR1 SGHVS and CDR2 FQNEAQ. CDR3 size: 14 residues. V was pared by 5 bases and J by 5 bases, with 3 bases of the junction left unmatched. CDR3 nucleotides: TGTGCCAGCAGCCCAGGGACAGGGGATCAGCCCCAGCATTTT. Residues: CASSPGTGDQPQHF.

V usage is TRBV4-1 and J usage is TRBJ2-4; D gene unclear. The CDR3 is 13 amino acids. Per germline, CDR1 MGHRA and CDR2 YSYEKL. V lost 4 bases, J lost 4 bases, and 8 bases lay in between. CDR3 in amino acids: CASSPPGKNIQYF. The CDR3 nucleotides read TGCGCCAGCAGCCCCCCCGGGAAAAACATTCAGTACTTC.

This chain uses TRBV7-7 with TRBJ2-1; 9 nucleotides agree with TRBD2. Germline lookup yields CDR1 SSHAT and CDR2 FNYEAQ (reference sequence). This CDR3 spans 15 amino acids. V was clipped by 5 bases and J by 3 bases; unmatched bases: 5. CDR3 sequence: CASSPTSGFYNEQFF. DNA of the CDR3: TGTGCCAGCAGCCCCACTAGCGGGTTCTACAATGAGCAGTTCTTC. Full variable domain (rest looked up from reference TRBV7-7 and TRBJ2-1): GAGVSQSPRYKVTKRGQDVTLRCDPISSHATLYWYQQALGQGPEFLTYFNYEAQPDKSGLPSDRFSAERPEGSISTLTIQRTEQRDSAMYRCASSPTSGFYNEQFFGPGTRLTVL.

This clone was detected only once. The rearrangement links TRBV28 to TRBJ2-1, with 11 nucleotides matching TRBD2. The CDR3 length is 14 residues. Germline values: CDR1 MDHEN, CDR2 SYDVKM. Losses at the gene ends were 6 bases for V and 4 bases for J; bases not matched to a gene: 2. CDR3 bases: TGTGCCAGCAGCACTAGCGGGAGTTACAATGAGCAGTTCTTC. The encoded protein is CASSTSGSYNEQFF.